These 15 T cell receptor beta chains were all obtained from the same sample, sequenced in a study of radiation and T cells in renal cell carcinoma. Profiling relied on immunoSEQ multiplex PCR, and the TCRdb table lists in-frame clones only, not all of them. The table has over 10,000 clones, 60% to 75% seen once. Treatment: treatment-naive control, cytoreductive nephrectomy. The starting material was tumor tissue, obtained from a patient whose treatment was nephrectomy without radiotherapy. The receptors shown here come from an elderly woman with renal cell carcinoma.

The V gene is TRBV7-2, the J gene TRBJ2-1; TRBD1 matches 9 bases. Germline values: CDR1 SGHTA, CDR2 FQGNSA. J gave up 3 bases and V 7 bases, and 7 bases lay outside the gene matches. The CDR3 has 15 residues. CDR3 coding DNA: TGTGCCAGCACCTCCGGGACAGGGTACTACAATGAGCAGTTCTTC. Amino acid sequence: CASTSGTGYYNEQFF.

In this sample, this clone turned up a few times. Written as DNA, the CDR3 is TGCGCCAGCAGCCACTTAGGACGGGATGGAAACACCATATATTTT. Translated: CASSHLGRDGNTIYF. The J gene is TRBJ1-3, the V gene TRBV4-1; D is unresolved. The CDR3 is made up of 15 amino acids. Germline CDR1 is MGHRA and CDR2 is YSYEKL. Deletions cut 3 bases from V and 3 bases from J, with 12 bases between.

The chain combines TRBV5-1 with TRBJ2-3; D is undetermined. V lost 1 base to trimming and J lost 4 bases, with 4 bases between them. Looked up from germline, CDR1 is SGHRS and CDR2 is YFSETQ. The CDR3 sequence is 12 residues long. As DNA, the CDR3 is TGCGCCAGCAGCTTGAGAGCAGATACGCAGTATTTT. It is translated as CASSLRADTQYF. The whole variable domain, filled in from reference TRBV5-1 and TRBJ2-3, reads KAGVTQTPRYLIKTRGQQVTLSCSPISGHRSVSWYQQTPGQGLQFLFEYFSETQRNKGNFPGRFSGRQFSNSRSEMNVSTLELGDSALYLCASSLRADTQYFGPGTRLTVL.

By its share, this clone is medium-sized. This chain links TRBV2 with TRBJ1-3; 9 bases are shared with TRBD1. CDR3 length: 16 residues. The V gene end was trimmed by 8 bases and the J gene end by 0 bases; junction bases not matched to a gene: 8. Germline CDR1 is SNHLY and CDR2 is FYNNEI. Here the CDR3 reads CASGGQGLSSGNTIYF. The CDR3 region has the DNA TGTGCCAGCGGCGGACAGGGGCTGAGCTCTGGAAACACCATATATTTT. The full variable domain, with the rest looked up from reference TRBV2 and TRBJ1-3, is EPEVTQTPSHQVTQMGQEVILRCVPISNHLYFYWYRQILGQKVEFLVSFYNNEISEKSEIFDDQFSVERPDGSNFTLKIRSTKLEDSAMYFCASGGQGLSSGNTIYFGEGSWLTVV.

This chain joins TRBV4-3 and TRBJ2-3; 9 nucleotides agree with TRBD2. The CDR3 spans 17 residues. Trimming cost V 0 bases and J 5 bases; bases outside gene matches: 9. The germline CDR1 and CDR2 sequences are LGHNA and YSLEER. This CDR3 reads CASSQERGRGGQDTQYF. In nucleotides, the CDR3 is TGCGCCAGCAGCCAAGAGAGAGGGCGGGGGGGCCAAGATACGCAGTATTTT.

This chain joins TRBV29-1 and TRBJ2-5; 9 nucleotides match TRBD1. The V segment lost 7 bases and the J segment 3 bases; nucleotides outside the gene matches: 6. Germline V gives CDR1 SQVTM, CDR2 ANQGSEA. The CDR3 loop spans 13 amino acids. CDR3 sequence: CSAGDRVEETQYF. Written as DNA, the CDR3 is TGCAGCGCCGGGGACAGGGTAGAAGAGACCCAGTACTTC.

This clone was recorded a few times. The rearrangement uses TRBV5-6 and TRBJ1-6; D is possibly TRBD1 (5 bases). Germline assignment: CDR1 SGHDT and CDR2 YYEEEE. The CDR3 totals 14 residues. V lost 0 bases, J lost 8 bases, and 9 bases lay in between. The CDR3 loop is CASSLGQIYSPLHF. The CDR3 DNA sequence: TGTGCCAGCAGCTTGGGACAGATATATTCACCCCTCCACTTT.

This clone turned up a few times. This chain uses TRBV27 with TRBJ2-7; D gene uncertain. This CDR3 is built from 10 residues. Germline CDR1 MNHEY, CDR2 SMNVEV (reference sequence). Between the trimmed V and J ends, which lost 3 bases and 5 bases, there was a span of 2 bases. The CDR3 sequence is CASSFHEQYF. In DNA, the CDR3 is TGTGCCAGCAGTTTCCACGAGCAGTACTTC.

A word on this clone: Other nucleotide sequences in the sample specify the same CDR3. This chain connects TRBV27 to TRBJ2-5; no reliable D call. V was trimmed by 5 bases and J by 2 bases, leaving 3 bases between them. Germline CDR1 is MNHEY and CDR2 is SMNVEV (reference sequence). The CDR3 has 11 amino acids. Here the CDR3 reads CASSHQETQYF. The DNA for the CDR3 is TGTGCCAGCAGTCATCAAGAGACCCAGTACTTC.

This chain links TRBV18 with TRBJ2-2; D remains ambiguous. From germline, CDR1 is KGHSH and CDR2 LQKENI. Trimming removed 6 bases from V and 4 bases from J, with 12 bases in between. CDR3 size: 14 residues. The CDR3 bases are TGTGCCAGCTCTATAGCCTATACCACCGGGGAGCTGTTTTTT. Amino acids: CASSIAYTTGELFF.

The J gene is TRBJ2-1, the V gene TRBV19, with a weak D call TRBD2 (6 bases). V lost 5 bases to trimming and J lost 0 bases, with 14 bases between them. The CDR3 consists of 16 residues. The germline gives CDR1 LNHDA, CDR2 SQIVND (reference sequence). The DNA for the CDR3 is TGTGCCAGTAGTCCGGCCGGGACTGCCTCCTACAATGAGCAGTTCTTC. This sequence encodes CASSPAGTASYNEQFF. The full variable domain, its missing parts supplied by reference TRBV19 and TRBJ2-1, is DGGITQSPKYLFRKEGQNVTLSCEQNLNHDAMYWYRQDPGQGLRLIYYSQIVNDFQKGDIAEGYSVSREKKESFPLTVTSAQKNPTAFYLCASSPAGTASYNEQFFGPGTRLTVL.

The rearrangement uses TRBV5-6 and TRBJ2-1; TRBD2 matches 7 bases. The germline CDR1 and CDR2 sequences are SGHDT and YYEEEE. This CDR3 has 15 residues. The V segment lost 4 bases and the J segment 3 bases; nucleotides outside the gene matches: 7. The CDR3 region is CASSPYRGVYNEQFF. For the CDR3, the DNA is TGTGCCAGCAGCCCCTACCGGGGGGTCTACAATGAGCAGTTCTTC.

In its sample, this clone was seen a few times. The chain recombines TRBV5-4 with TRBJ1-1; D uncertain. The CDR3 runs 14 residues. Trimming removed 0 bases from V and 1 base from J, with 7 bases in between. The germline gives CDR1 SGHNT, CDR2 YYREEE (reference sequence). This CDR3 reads CASSLDTSNTEAFF. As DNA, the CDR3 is TGTGCCAGCAGCTTGGACACTTCGAACACTGAAGCTTTCTTT.

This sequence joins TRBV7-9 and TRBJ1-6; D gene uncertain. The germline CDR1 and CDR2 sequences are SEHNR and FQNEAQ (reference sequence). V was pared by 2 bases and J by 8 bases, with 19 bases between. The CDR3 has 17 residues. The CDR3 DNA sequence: TGTGCCAGCAGCTTACAGAGCGGGTTACCTGGATATTCACCCCTCCACTTT. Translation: CASSLQSGLPGYSPLHF.

CDR3 bases: TGTGCCAGCTCCCCAACTAGAACAGATACGCAGTATTTT. It codes for CASSPTRTDTQYF. The chain recombines TRBV18 with TRBJ2-3, with D possibly being TRBD2 (5 bases). V was shortened by 6 bases and J by 3 bases, with 10 bases between the two germline ends. Germline loops: CDR1 KGHSH, CDR2 LQKENI. The CDR3 has 13 amino acids.